Listed below are T cell receptor beta chains from one sample, sequenced in a study of blood T cell repertoires in COVID-19. Libraries were prepared by immunoSEQ multiplex PCR; TCRdb keeps only in-frame clonotypes and omits some of them. The sample lists fewer than 250,000 clones; more than 75% were seen once. Material: peripheral blood. The receptors derive from a man aged 35 to 55 with acute or convalescent COVID-19. CDR3s include the opening cysteine and the closing phenylalanine or tryptophan. The D gene is left open where the match is weak. The size of a clone is reported for some rows only, either as once, few or many, or as a class for expanded clones.

J,D,V,size,DNA,CDR3
TRBJ1-2,TRBD1,TRBV11-3,NA,TGTGCCAGCATAGGGGGGCGGACAGGGAAAGGTAACTATGGCTACACCTTC,CASIGGRTGKGNYGYTF
TRBJ1-2,NA,TRBV4-2,once,TGTGCCAGCAGCCCCGGGAACCATGGCTACACCTTC,CASSPGNHGYTF
TRBJ2-3,NA,TRBV2,once,TGTGCCAGCAGTGGAGAGGATACGCAGTATTTT,CASSGEDTQYF
TRBJ1-1,NA,TRBV30,NA,TGTGCCTGGACTAACCCAGGGTTTTCCACTGAAGCTTTCTTT,CAWTNPGFSTEAFF
TRBJ2-3,TRBD1,TRBV30,NA,TGTGCCTGGAGTTTTCCGGACAGGGGAACAGATACGCAGTATTTT,CAWSFPDRGTDTQYF
TRBJ2-5,NA,TRBV5-1,NA,TGCGCCAGCAGCTTAACTCAAGAGACCCAGTACTTC,CASSLTQETQYF
TRBJ2-6,NA,TRBV12-5,NA,TGTGCTAGTGGCTCACAGGGTACTGGGGCCAACGTCCTGACTTTC,CASGSQGTGANVLTF
TRBJ1-2,NA,TRBV14,NA,TGTGCCAGCAGCCTAACTTCCTCTGGGGACATTAACTATGGCTACACCTTC,CASSLTSSGDINYGYTF
TRBJ2-2,NA,TRBV2,once,TGTGCCGGGGGGTTAGGCGCCGGGGAGCTGTTTTTT,CAGGLGAGELFF
TRBJ2-2,NA,TRBV2,NA,TGTGCCAGCAGCGATAGGGACATCTACACCGGGGAGCTGTTTTTT,CASSDRDIYTGELFF
TRBJ1-2,NA,TRBV7-2,NA,TGTGCCAGCAGCTCCCGACAAGCTAACTATGGCTACACCTTC,CASSSRQANYGYTF
TRBJ2-1,NA,TRBV6-2/TRBV6-3,NA,TGTGCCAGCAGTTACTCTATCGTCGATGAGCAGTTCTTC,CASSYSIVDEQFF
TRBJ1-2,NA,TRBV9,NA,TGTGCCAGCAGCGTAGCTGGGGGCGCTGGCTACACCTTC,CASSVAGGAGYTF
TRBJ1-2,NA,TRBV5-6,few,TGTGCCAGCAGCTCGTACAGGGATGGCTACACCTTC,CASSSYRDGYTF
TRBJ2-3,TRBD2,TRBV3-1/TRBV3-2,NA,TGTGCCAGCAGCTTACTGCCGGGACTAGCGGGGGACACAGATACGCAGTATTTT,CASSLLPGLAGDTDTQYF
TRBJ1-1,NA,TRBV5-1,NA,TGCGCCAGCAGAAATATACCCCTCGGGAACACTGAAGCTTTCTTT,CASRNIPLGNTEAFF
TRBJ1-2,NA,TRBV5-8,NA,TGTGCCAGCAGCCCGCGTAACTATGGCTACACCTTC,CASSPRNYGYTF
TRBJ1-2,NA,TRBV3-1/TRBV3-2,NA,TGTGCCAGCAGCCAAGGAACAGGGTCCCCCCGCTATGGCTACACCTTC,CASSQGTGSPRYGYTF
TRBJ2-1,TRBD2,TRBV9,NA,TGTGCCAGCAGCCCACGGACTAGCGGGGGGATTGAGCAGTTCTTC,CASSPRTSGGIEQFF
TRBJ2-3,NA,TRBV27,NA,TGTGCCAGCAGTTTGGGCAAGCGCACAGATACGCAGTATTTT,CASSLGKRTDTQYF
TRBJ1-2,TRBD1,TRBV18,NA,TGTGCCAGCTCACCATCGGACAGGCGAGTCGGCTACACCTTC,CASSPSDRRVGYTF
TRBJ1-2,NA,TRBV9,NA,TGTGCCAGCAGCGTAGTCGGGGGAGCGAGCGTGGATGGCTACACCTTC,CASSVVGGASVDGYTF
TRBJ1-2,NA,TRBV28,NA,TGTGCCAGCAGTTGGACGGGGTTCCACTATGGCTACACCTTC,CASSWTGFHYGYTF
TRBJ2-3,NA,TRBV7-9,NA,TGTGCCAGCAGCTCTTTGACTAGTTCGATCACAGATACGCAGTATTTT,CASSSLTSSITDTQYF
TRBJ1-1,TRBD1,TRBV28,NA,TGTGCCAGCAGACAAGGCGGGACAGGGGCCGCGGGGGCTGAAGCTTTCTTT,CASRQGGTGAAGAEAFF
TRBJ1-5,TRBD1,TRBV28,NA,TGTGCCAGCTCCTTCCACAGGGGCGGTAGCAATCAGCCCCAGCATTTT,CASSFHRGGSNQPQHF
TRBJ2-7,TRBD1,TRBV7-3,NA,TGTGCCAGCAGCGCCAACGGGGGACAGGGCTCCTACGAGCAGTACTTC,CASSANGGQGSYEQYF
TRBJ2-5,NA,TRBV5-5,NA,TGTGCCAGCAGCTTGGATGGAGGACAAGAGACCCAGTACTTC,CASSLDGGQETQYF
TRBJ2-5,NA,TRBV2,NA,TGTGCCAGCAGGGGGGACTCCAAGGGTGAGACCCAGTACTTC,CASRGDSKGETQYF
TRBJ2-1,TRBD2,TRBV11-2,NA,TGTGCCAGCAGCTTAGTTGGTAGCGGGGAGCAGTTCTTC,CASSLVGSGEQFF
TRBJ2-3,NA,TRBV6-2/TRBV6-3,NA,TGTGCCAGCAGTTATGTCGGTGGCACAGATACGCAGTATTTT,CASSYVGGTDTQYF
TRBJ2-3,NA,TRBV11-2,NA,TGTGCCAGCAGCTTAGGGGGGGACCCAGATACGCAGTATTTT,CASSLGGDPDTQYF
TRBJ2-2,TRBD1,TRBV19,NA,TGTGCCAGTAGGGGACAGGGGAACACCGGGGAGCTGTTTTTT,CASRGQGNTGELFF
TRBJ2-5,NA,TRBV5-1,NA,TGCGCCAGCAGCTTGGCAGGGCAGGGGGAGACCCAGTACTTC,CASSLAGQGETQYF
TRBJ1-1,NA,TRBV11-2,NA,TGTGCCAGCAGCTTACAAGGACAGAACACTGAAGCTTTCTTT,CASSLQGQNTEAFF
TRBJ1-2,NA,TRBV15,NA,TGTGCCACCAGCAGAGCTGGACAGCGCTTGGGTGGCTACACCTTC,CATSRAGQRLGGYTF
TRBJ2-3,NA,TRBV7-9,NA,TGTGCCAGCAGCTTTGAGGGAGGTACGCAGTATTTT,CASSFEGGTQYF
TRBJ2-2,TRBD2,TRBV9,NA,TGTGCCAGCAGCACATGGACTAGCCCCGGGGAGCTGTTTTTT,CASSTWTSPGELFF
TRBJ2-7,NA,TRBV19,NA,TGTGCCAGTAGTATACAGGGAGGACAGGCGTCCTACGAGCAGTACTTC,CASSIQGGQASYEQYF
TRBJ1-6,NA,TRBV6-1,NA,TGTGCCAGCAGTGAAGTATTCACGGATTCACCCCTCCACTTT,CASSEVFTDSPLHF
TRBJ2-7,NA,TRBV6-6,NA,TGTGCCAGTTCAGCGGACGTCTACGAGCAGTACTTC,CASSADVYEQYF
TRBJ2-3,NA,TRBV19,NA,TGTGCCAGTAGTATTCAGCGGGCGAGCACAGATACGCAGTATTTT,CASSIQRASTDTQYF
TRBJ1-5,TRBD1,TRBV6-6,NA,TGTGCCAGCAGTTCTGGGGGACAGGGAATTGGGCAGCCCCAGCATTTT,CASSSGGQGIGQPQHF
TRBJ1-5,NA,TRBV2,NA,TGTGCCAGCAGTGACAGAAATAGCAATCAGCCCCAGCATTTT,CASSDRNSNQPQHF
TRBJ1-3,NA,TRBV28,NA,TGTGCCAGCTCAGCGGCGAGCACCTCTGGAAACACCATATATTTT,CASSAASTSGNTIYF
TRBJ1-1,TRBD1,TRBV19,once,TGTGCCAGTAGCAGGGGGGTGAACACTGAAGCTTTCTTT,CASSRGVNTEAFF
TRBJ2-3,NA,TRBV6-5,once,TGTGCCAGTTTTGAGCGGAGCACAGATACGCAGTATTTT,CASFERSTDTQYF
TRBJ1-2,NA,TRBV7-2,few,TGTGCCAGCAGTCCCTCTTGGGGGGGCGACTATGGCTACACCTTC,CASSPSWGGDYGYTF
TRBJ2-7,TRBD1,TRBV11-2,NA,TGTGCCAGCAGCCGGACAGGGGCCTACGAGCAGTACTTC,CASSRTGAYEQYF